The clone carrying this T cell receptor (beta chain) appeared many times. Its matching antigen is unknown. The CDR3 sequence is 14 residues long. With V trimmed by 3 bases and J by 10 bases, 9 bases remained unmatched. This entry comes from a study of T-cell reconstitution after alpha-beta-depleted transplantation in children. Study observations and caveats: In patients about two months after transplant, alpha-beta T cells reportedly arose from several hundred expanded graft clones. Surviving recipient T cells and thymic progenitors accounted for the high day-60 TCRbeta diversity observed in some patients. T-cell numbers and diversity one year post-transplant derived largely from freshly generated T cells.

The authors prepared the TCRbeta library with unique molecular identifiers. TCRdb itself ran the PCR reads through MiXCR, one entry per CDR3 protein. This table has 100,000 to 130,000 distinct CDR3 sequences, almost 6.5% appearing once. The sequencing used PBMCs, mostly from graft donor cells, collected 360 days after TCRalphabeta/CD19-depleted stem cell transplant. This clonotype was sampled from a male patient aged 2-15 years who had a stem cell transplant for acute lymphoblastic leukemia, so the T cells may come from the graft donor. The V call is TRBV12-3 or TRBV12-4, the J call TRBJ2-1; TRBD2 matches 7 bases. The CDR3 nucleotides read TGTGCCAGCAGTTTGGGGGGGTTAGCGGCGGAGCAGTTCTTC. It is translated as CASSLGGLAAEQFF.